This TCR beta chain was recorded in a study of technical replicates of blood from a few donors. Repertoires were generated with immunoSEQ multiplex PCR, while TCRdb's copy carries only in-frame clones and drops some. The sample has about 76,000 clones, 75% to 95% seen once. The TCR originated in a human donor in good health. Sequenced material: T cells isolated from PBMCs.

Written as DNA, the CDR3 is TGTGCCAGCAGTTTGGCTTTCTCTGGAAACACCATATATTTT. Its translation: CASSLAFSGNTIYF. The chain is built from TRBV27 and TRBJ1-3, with D unclear. The germline gives CDR1 MNHEY, CDR2 SMNVEV (reference sequence). The ends were cut back, 3 bases at V and 0 bases at J, with 6 bases in the middle. This CDR3 is built from 14 residues.